The following is a T cell receptor beta chain sequence with its context. There is no known antigen for this receptor. No base quality values were provided; no much bigger clone lies one nucleotide off. The collaborating institutions used their own protocols to collect whole blood in K2EDTA tubes. Collaborator samples were shipped for TCRbeta analysis as frozen whole blood, isolated PBMCs, or DNA extracted from either sample type. These data come from a study of blood T cell repertoires in COVID-19 (TCRdb year 2020). The study in broad terms: Samples from collaborators originated in the United States, Italy and Spain and spanned both the acute and convalescent phases of COVID-19. The prospective study material was composed of cDNA or gDNA derived from T cells, B-cell-depleted T cells, or PBMCs. Subjects who had been exposed to COVID-19, were actively infected with it, or had recovered from it provided the deeply sampled blood TCRbeta repertoires that made up the dataset. The repertoires were released in a freely available public database intended as a resource for research on the immune response to SARS-CoV-2. Samples came from the ongoing ImmuneRACE study (first 160 participants) plus 1,254 subjects from 6 global collaborators. A de-identified subject ID, COVID-19 status, age in years and sex were almost always included in the sample metadata. HLA class I and class II types, where available, came from metadata supplied by the sample provider rather than from assay-based typing.

TCRbeta CDR3 regions were amplified from genomic DNA using the immunoSEQ Assay, a bias-controlled multiplex PCR. In the original analysis: Nucleated cell counts per sample were estimated from amplification of reference gene primers within the assay. Sequence reads were collapsed and filtered to measure the absolute abundance of every unique TCRbeta CDR3 rearrangement. Productive Simpson clonality was computed per sample as the square root of Simpson's diversity index over productive rearrangements. The table comes from immuneACCESS by way of TCRdb, which keeps in-frame sequences with V and J called. Part of the clones is missing from these tables; in studies checked, under half for an unresolved V gene and the rest for unknown reasons. Clone size and V and J calls were adopted from that table, with D and trimming inferred from the DNA. The sample has over 80,000 clones on record, approximately 91% of them singletons. The top ten constitute under 2% of the sample.

Summary of the overall study and its limitations: Clinical and demographic metadata were provided uncurated, with the amount varying by source and participant.

The sequenced sample was peripheral blood. The sequence derives from a human donor with active COVID-19. The donor label of this sample is uncertain.

The CDR3 region reads CASSPLGGTRQPQHF. Here is the DNA: TGTGCCAGTAGTCCCCTCGGGGGGACAAGGCAGCCCCAGCATTTT. The chain uses TRBV19 and TRBJ1-5; a tentative D call is TRBD1 (6 bases match). The cysteine opens and the phenylalanine closes a CDR3 of 15 amino acids. The kept DNA is CDR3 alone, 45 bases in frame from the first base. For CDR1 and CDR2, the germline V gene (reference sequence) lists LNHDA and SQIVND. Trimming takes 5 bases from V and 7 bases from J, and the germline ends sit 18 bases apart.